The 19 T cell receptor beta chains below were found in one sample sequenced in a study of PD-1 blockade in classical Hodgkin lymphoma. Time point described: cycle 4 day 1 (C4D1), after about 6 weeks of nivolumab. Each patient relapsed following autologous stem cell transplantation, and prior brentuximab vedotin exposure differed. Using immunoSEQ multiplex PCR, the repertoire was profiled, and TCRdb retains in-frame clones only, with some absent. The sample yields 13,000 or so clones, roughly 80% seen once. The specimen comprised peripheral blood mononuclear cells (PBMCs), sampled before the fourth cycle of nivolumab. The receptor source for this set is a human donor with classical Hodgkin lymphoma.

This CDR3 is CASSQAGQGASDNEQFF. CDR3 coding DNA: TGTGCCAGCAGCCAAGCGGGACAGGGGGCCTCGGACAATGAGCAGTTCTTC. The chain employs TRBV4-2 and TRBJ2-1; TRBD1 matches at 12 bases. The V and J ends lost 1 base and 5 bases, in that order; junction bases with no gene match: 6. Germline CDR1 is LGHNA and CDR2 is YNFKEQ. The CDR3 has 17 residues.

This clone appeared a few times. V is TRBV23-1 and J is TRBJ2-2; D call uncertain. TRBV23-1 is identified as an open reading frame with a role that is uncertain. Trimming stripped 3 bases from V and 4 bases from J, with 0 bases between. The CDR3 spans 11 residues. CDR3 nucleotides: TGCGCCAGCAGTCACACCGGGGAGCTGTTTTTT. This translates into CASSHTGELFF.

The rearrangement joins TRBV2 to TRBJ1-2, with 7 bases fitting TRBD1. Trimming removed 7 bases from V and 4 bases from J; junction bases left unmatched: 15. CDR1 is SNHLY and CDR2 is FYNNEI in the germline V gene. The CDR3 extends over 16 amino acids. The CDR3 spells CASKPTKTGTAYGYTF. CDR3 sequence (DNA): TGTGCCAGCAAACCGACGAAGACAGGGACCGCCTATGGCTACACCTTC.

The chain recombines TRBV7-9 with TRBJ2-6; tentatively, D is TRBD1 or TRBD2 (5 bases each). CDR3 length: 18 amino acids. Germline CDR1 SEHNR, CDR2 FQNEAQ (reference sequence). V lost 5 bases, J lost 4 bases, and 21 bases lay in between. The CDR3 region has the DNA TGTGCCAGCAGCCCCGGGACGGGGCGGCCTGAGGGGGCCAACGTCCTGACTTTC. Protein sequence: CASSPGTGRPEGANVLTF.

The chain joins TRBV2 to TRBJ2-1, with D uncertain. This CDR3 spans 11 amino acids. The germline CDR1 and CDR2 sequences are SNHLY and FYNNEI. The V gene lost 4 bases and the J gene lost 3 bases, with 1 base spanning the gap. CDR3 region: CASSGYNEQFF. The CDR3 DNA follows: TGTGCCAGCAGTGGCTACAATGAGCAGTTCTTC.

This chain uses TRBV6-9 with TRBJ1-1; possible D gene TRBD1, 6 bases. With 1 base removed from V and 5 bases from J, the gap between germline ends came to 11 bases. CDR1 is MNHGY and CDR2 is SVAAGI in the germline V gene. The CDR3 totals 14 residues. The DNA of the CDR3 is TGTGCCAGCAGTTATTGGGGGGCCGGGACTGAAGCTTTCTTT. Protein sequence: CASSYWGAGTEAFF.

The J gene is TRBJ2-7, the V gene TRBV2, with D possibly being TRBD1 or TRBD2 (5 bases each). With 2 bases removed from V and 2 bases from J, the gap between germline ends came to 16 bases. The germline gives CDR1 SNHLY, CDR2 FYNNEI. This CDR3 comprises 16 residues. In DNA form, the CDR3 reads TGTGCCAGCAGTGAATGGTGGGGGACGAGACCCTACGAGCAGTACTTC. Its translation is CASSEWWGTRPYEQYF.

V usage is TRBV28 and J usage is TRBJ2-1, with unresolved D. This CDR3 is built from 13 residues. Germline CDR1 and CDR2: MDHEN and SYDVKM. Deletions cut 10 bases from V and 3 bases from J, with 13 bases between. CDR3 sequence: CATIQTSYNEQFF. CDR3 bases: TGTGCCACCATACAGACAAGCTACAATGAGCAGTTCTTC.

CDR3 sequence: CASTTGAGTQSGYTF. Here the CDR3 DNA reads TGTGCCAGTACCACTGGGGCGGGAACCCAATCAGGCTACACCTTC. This chain joins TRBV19 and TRBJ1-2; a possible D gene is TRBD1 (5 bases). There are 15 residues in the CDR3. V shed 7 bases and J shed 8 bases, with 23 bases lying between them. Germline assignment: CDR1 LNHDA and CDR2 SQIVND (reference sequence).

CDR3 DNA sequence: TGTGCCAGCAGCTCCGACAGTTCTTGGGCCTACGAGCAGTACTTC. Amino acids: CASSSDSSWAYEQYF. V usage is TRBV7-9 and J usage is TRBJ2-7, with a possible D match to TRBD1 (5 bases). The CDR3 contains 15 residues. V shed 4 bases and J shed 2 bases, with 15 bases lying between them. Germline CDR1 is SEHNR and CDR2 is FQNEAQ (reference sequence).

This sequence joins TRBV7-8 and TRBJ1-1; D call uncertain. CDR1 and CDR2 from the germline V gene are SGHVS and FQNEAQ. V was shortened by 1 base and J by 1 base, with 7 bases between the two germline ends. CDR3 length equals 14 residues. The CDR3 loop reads CASSLGRQNTEAFF. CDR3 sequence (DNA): TGTGCCAGCAGCTTAGGCCGGCAGAACACTGAAGCTTTCTTT.

In DNA, the CDR3 is TGTGCCAGCAGCCTCCAGACAGGGGGCGCGACTGAAGCTTTCTTT. It is translated as CASSLQTGGATEAFF. The genes are TRBV7-3 and TRBJ1-1, with 10 bases aligning to TRBD1. Per germline, CDR1 SGHTA and CDR2 FQGTGA. Losses at the gene ends were 5 bases for V and 5 bases for J; bases not matched to a gene: 8. CDR3 length: 15 amino acids.

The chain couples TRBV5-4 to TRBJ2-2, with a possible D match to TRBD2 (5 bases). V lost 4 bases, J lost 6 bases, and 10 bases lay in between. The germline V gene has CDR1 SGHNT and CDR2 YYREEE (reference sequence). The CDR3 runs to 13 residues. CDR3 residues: CASSRSVPGELFF. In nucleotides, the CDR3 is TGTGCCAGCAGCCGTAGCGTACCCGGGGAGCTGTTTTTT.

The CDR3 is CASSYRARGGRTDTQYF. The CDR3 bases are TGTGCCAGCAGCTATCGAGCGCGGGGGGGCCGCACAGATACGCAGTATTTT. The chain is built from TRBV11-1 and TRBJ2-3, with 9 bases that match TRBD2. Germline V gene data show CDR1 as SGHAT and CDR2 as FQDESV (reference sequence). V was clipped by 4 bases and J by 1 base; unmatched bases: 9. There are 17 residues in the CDR3.

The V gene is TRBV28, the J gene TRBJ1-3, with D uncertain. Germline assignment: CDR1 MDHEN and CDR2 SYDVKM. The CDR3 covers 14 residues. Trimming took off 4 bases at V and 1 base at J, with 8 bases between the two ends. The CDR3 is CASSSEVSGNTIYF. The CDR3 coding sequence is TGTGCCAGCAGTTCGGAGGTATCTGGAAACACCATATATTTT.

The chain's CDR3 is CASSKAGRSSYEQYF. For the CDR3, the DNA is TGTGCCAGCAGCAAGGCCGGGCGCTCCTCCTACGAGCAGTACTTC. This sequence joins TRBV21-1 and TRBJ2-7. TRBV21-1 is a pseudogene locus. The CDR3 consists of 15 residues.

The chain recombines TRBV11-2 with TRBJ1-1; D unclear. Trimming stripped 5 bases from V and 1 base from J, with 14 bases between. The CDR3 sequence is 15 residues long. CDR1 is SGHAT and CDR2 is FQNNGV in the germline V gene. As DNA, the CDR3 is TGTGCCAGCAGCGGTACCTCCTTAAAGAACACTGAAGCTTTCTTT. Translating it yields CASSGTSLKNTEAFF.

CDR3 bases: TGTGCCAGTAGCGACCCTCCTGAAGCTTTCTTT. Protein product: CASSDPPEAFF. The genes are TRBV19 and TRBJ1-1; no definite D call. The CDR3 consists of 11 residues. V lost 6 bases and J lost 6, with 8 bases in between. Germline V gene sequence: CDR1 LNHDA, CDR2 SQIVND (reference sequence).

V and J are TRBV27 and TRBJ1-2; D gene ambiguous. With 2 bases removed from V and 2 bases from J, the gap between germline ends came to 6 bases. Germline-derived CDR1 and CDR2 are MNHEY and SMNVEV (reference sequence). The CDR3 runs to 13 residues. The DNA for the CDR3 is TGTGCCAGCAGTTTAATCGGAAACTATGGCTACACCTTC. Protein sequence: CASSLIGNYGYTF.